These 24 T cell receptor beta chains were sequenced from one sample in a study of T-cell reconstitution after alpha-beta-depleted transplantation in children. This sample's TCRbeta library carried unique molecular identifier barcodes. TCRdb independently ran MiXCR on the PCR reads; one entry per CDR3 protein. The table includes hundreds of thousands of distinct CDR3 sequences, more than 20% detected once. The sample consisted of PBMCs, taken before TCRalphabeta/CD19-depleted stem cell transplant. The receptors stem from a girl aged 2 to 9 with Fanconi anemia, due to receive a stem cell transplant.

J is TRBJ2-7 and V is TRBV12-5; TRBD1 aligns across 9 bases. J was trimmed by 3 bases and V by 5 bases; bases with no gene match: 8. The CDR3 is made up of 15 amino acids. CDR1 is LGHNT and CDR2 is FRNRAP in the germline V gene. In DNA, the CDR3 is TGTGCTAGTGGTCTCCGGGACAGGGAGGTCTACGAGCAGTACTTC. Translated, it gives CASGLRDREVYEQYF.

This clonotype showed up many times. V is TRBV20-1 and J is TRBJ2-2, with D possibly TRBD1 on 5 matching bases. Per germline, CDR1 DFQATT and CDR2 SNEGSKA (reference sequence). V lost 5 bases and J 1 base, leaving 14 bases between the germline ends. CDR3 length equals 15 residues. The chain's CDR3 is CSAPNWGLNTGELFF. DNA for the CDR3: TGCAGTGCTCCTAATTGGGGCCTGAACACCGGGGAGCTGTTTTTT.

Ten or more counts support this clonotype. This chain connects TRBV29-1 to TRBJ2-5; 14 positions agree with TRBD2. The CDR3 consists of 16 residues. V was clipped by 7 bases and J by 0 bases; unmatched bases: 7. Germline loops: CDR1 SQVTM, CDR2 ANQGSEA. CDR3 nucleotides: TGCAGCGGAGGGGGACTAGCGGGAGAGAACCAAGAGACCCAGTACTTC. Amino acids: CSGGGLAGENQETQYF.

This chain joins TRBV7-2 and TRBJ1-5; D might be TRBD1 (6 bases). The V gene lost 2 bases and the J gene lost 5 bases, with 16 bases spanning the gap. CDR1 and CDR2 (germline): SGHTA, FQGNSA. The CDR3 length is 16 residues. DNA of the CDR3: TGTGCCAGCAGCTTAAGGGACACCCGGGCGGATCAGCCCCAGCATTTT. Its protein product is CASSLRDTRADQPQHF. Variable domain in full (rest from reference TRBV7-2 and TRBJ1-5): GAGVSQSPSNKVTEKGKDVELRCDPISGHTALYWYRQSLGQGLEFLIYFQGNSAPDKSGLPSDRFSAERTGGSVSTLTIQRTQQEDSAVYLCASSLRDTRADQPQHFGDGTRLSIL.

This clonotype was observed many times. The V gene is TRBV5-1, the J gene TRBJ2-1; 10 nucleotides line up with TRBD1. Germline V gene sequence: CDR1 SGHRS, CDR2 YFSETQ. The trim removed 7 bases at V and 10 bases at J, leaving 11 bases unmatched. There are 14 residues in the CDR3. In nucleotides, the CDR3 is TGCGCCAGCCAGGACAGGGGGGAACGACGGGAGCAGTTCTTC. This translates into CASQDRGERREQFF.

The chain has TRBV20-1 and TRBJ1-5, with D tentatively TRBD1 (5 bases). Germline CDR1 and CDR2: DFQATT and SNEGSKA (reference sequence). The CDR3 is made up of 16 amino acids. V shed 4 bases and J shed 7 bases, with 23 bases lying between them. CDR3 protein: CSAIPPEGLRGQPQHF. The CDR3 bases are TGCAGTGCTATCCCCCCTGAGGGGCTGAGAGGGCAGCCCCAGCATTTT.

This clonotype has a count of ten or more. The chain carries TRBV7-2 and TRBJ1-2; D unclear. Trimming shortened V by 1 base and J by 8 bases, and 11 bases separated the two germline ends. The CDR3 totals 13 residues. Germline V gene sequence: CDR1 SGHTA, CDR2 FQGNSA. This CDR3 is CASSLDWAEGYTF. The CDR3 bases are TGTGCCAGCAGCTTAGACTGGGCAGAAGGCTACACCTTC.

The V and J genes are TRBV7-2 and TRBJ2-5; D might be TRBD1 or TRBD2, each matching 5 bases. Trimming stripped 5 bases from V and 2 bases from J, with 12 bases between. Germline CDR1 is SGHTA and CDR2 is FQGNSA. The CDR3 contains 14 residues. In nucleotides, the CDR3 is TGTGCCAGCAGCCCCCGGGACGAACAAGAGACCCAGTACTTC. It is translated as CASSPRDEQETQYF.

There are a few counts of this clonotype. The chain uses TRBV29-1 and TRBJ2-7; 9 positions agree with TRBD1. V dropped 6 bases and J dropped 2; count of bases not matched to a gene: 11. The CDR3 is 15 residues long. In germline, CDR1 is SQVTM, CDR2 ANQGSEA. CDR3 amino acids: CSVSGTGRLPYEQYF. The CDR3 nucleotides read TGCAGCGTATCCGGGACAGGGAGACTGCCCTACGAGCAGTACTTC.

This clonotype came up many times. The chain employs TRBV25-1 and TRBJ2-5; D is undetermined. The ends were cut back, 0 bases at V and 5 bases at J, with 16 bases in the middle. The CDR3 spans 16 residues. Germline lookup yields CDR1 MGHDK and CDR2 SYGVNS. CDR3 sequence: CASSEYFPGPGETQYF. The CDR3 bases are TGTGCCAGCAGTGAATATTTCCCCGGGCCCGGGGAGACCCAGTACTTC.

The rearrangement uses TRBV5-1 and TRBJ2-3, with 10 bases aligning to TRBD1. Germline loops: CDR1 SGHRS, CDR2 YFSETQ. CDR3 length: 14 residues. With 4 bases clipped from V and 6 bases from J, the junction kept 5 bases outside the gene matches. The CDR3 loop is CASSIGQGEDTQYF. Written as DNA, the CDR3 is TGCGCCAGCAGCATAGGACAGGGGGAGGATACGCAGTATTTT.

This clonotype was picked up many times. The CDR3 protein is CSAGQGSYEQYF. The CDR3 coding sequence is TGCAGCGCGGGACAGGGTTCTTACGAGCAGTACTTC. V is TRBV29-1 and J is TRBJ2-7; the match to TRBD1 covers 9 bases. The V gene's germline CDR1 is SQVTM and CDR2 ANQGSEA. V trimming: 7 bases; J trimming: 4 bases; junction bases outside the gene matches: 5. The CDR3 runs to 12 residues.

V and J are TRBV20-1 and TRBJ2-3, with D possibly TRBD2 on 5 matching bases. V was pared by 4 bases and J by 3 bases, with 14 bases between. The CDR3 is 14 amino acids. CDR1 is DFQATT and CDR2 is SNEGSKA in the germline V gene (reference sequence). The CDR3 protein is CSAMAGQGTDTQYF. As DNA, the CDR3 is TGCAGTGCTATGGCGGGCCAAGGTACAGATACGCAGTATTTT.

The chain combines TRBV7-7 with TRBJ1-3, with D tentatively TRBD1 (5 bases). This CDR3 comprises 15 residues. Trimming removed 2 bases at V and 4 bases at J, with 12 bases between. The V gene's germline CDR1 is SSHAT and CDR2 FNYEAQ (reference sequence). In DNA form, the CDR3 reads TGTGCCAGCAGCTTACGTCAGGGACCAGGAAACACCATATATTTT. Protein sequence: CASSLRQGPGNTIYF.

This clonotype has more than one count but fewer than ten. J is TRBJ2-3 and V is TRBV20-1; D is uncertain. Germline assignment: CDR1 DFQATT and CDR2 SNEGSKA (reference sequence). V gave up 3 bases and J gave up 1 base, with 8 bases separating them. The CDR3 runs 13 residues. The CDR3 bases are TGCAGTGCTAGTCTAGGAGGCACAGATACGCAGTATTTT. Amino acids: CSASLGGTDTQYF.

With regard to this clonotype: A much larger clonotype is one base distant, so this may be a read error. The chain carries TRBV20-1 and TRBJ1-2; D gene uncertain. Germline V gene lookup returns CDR1 DFQATT and CDR2 SNEGSKA (reference sequence). V lost 0 bases to trimming and J lost 4 bases, with 9 bases between them. The CDR3 length is 13 residues. The CDR3 loop reads CSAREGSGYGYTF. The CDR3 region has the DNA TGCAGTGCTAGAGAAGGGAGCGGCTATGGCTACACCTTC.

This clonotype occurred many times. The rearrangement joins TRBV7-6 to TRBJ1-1; D may be TRBD1 (5 bases). The germline V and J ends were trimmed by 1 base and 1 base, with 13 bases remaining between them. The germline V gene encodes CDR1 SGHVS and CDR2 FNYEAQ. This CDR3 has 16 residues. The CDR3 bases are TGTGCCAGCAGCTTAGTACCGGGGCCGAGGAACACTGAAGCTTTCTTT. Encoded protein: CASSLVPGPRNTEAFF.

Note on this clonotype: A clone one base away is much larger, so this may be a read error. This rearrangement joins TRBV4-2 to TRBJ2-7; 12 bases align to TRBD2. The CDR3 runs 16 residues. The germline gives CDR1 LGHNA, CDR2 YNFKEQ. CDR3 sequence: CASSQVRTSGKYEHYF. Here the CDR3 DNA reads TGTGCCAGCAGCCAGGTTAGGACTAGCGGGAAGTACGAGCATTACTTC.

In this sample, this clonotype turned up many times. This chain connects TRBV29-1 to TRBJ2-3, with 9 bases aligning to TRBD1. V lost 3 bases and J lost 4; bases outside the gene matches: 5. Germline values: CDR1 SQVTM, CDR2 ANQGSEA. The CDR3 loop spans 14 amino acids. The CDR3 region has the DNA TGCAGCGTTGACGGGACAGGGAAGGCAGATACGCAGTATTTT. Translated: CSVDGTGKADTQYF.

This clonotype was seen ten or more times. The chain combines TRBV7-9 with TRBJ2-3, with 7 positions matching TRBD1. The CDR3 loop spans 16 amino acids. The germline gives CDR1 SEHNR, CDR2 FQNEAQ (reference sequence). The V and J ends lost 5 bases and 2 bases, in that order; junction bases with no gene match: 10. This CDR3 is CASSDRDRDYTDTQYF. In nucleotides, the CDR3 is TGTGCCAGCAGCGATCGGGACAGAGATTACACAGATACGCAGTATTTT.

For this clonotype: As the CDR3 is not closed by the conserved phenylalanine or tryptophan, this likely results from a read error. The chain has TRBV3-1 and TRBJ2-3; no firm D call. Trimming left V 3 bases short and J 2 bases short, with 9 bases between. In germline, CDR1 is LGHDT, CDR2 YNNKEL (reference sequence). CDR3 length equals 14 residues. The CDR3 DNA sequence: TGTGCCAGCAGCCATGGCTCTACCACAGATACGCAGTATTAT. It yields the protein CASSHGSTTDTQYY.

The rearrangement links TRBV11-3 to TRBJ2-1; D possibly corresponds to TRBD2 (6 bases). CDR3 length equals 15 residues. V was clipped by 5 bases and J by 2 bases, with 13 bases between them. Germline V gene lookup returns CDR1 SGHNT and CDR2 YENEEA. CDR3 in amino acids: CASSPAGGPYNEQFF. CDR3 sequence (DNA): TGTGCCAGCAGCCCAGCGGGCGGACCCTACAATGAGCAGTTCTTC.

The V gene is TRBV19, the J gene TRBJ2-1, with 9 nucleotides matching TRBD2. The germline V gene has CDR1 LNHDA and CDR2 SQIVND (reference sequence). The V segment lost 3 bases and the J segment 8 bases; nucleotides outside the gene matches: 8. The CDR3 has 15 residues. This chain's CDR3 is CASSIVAGALDEQFF. In DNA, the CDR3 is TGTGCCAGTAGTATCGTAGCGGGAGCCTTGGATGAGCAGTTCTTC.

In this sample, this clonotype turned up a few times. The CDR3 sequence: CSASPSSSGQPQSYNEQFF. The CDR3 DNA reads as TGCAGTGCTAGCCCATCCTCTAGCGGGCAACCCCAATCCTACAATGAGCAGTTCTTC. The rearrangement uses TRBV20-1 and TRBJ2-1; 8 bases fit TRBD2. V dropped 3 bases and J dropped 1; count of bases not matched to a gene: 17. This CDR3 is 19 amino acids long. The V gene's germline CDR1 is DFQATT and CDR2 SNEGSKA (reference sequence).